Shown below are 18 T cell receptor beta chains from a single sample sequenced in a study of metastatic and nonmetastatic thyroid tumors. TCRdb reassembled clones from the PCR reads with MiXCR. The sample yields roughly 30,000 clones, under 25% seen once. Patients were all untreated before their thyroid surgery. Sample: blood. The source is a female donor with papillary thyroid cancer or a benign thyroid nodule (not recorded which). Some clones in this sample may be carry-over from other donors' samples.

Notes on this clone: One junction end disagrees with the germline gene, perhaps due to a read error. The J gene is TRBJ2-2, the V gene TRBV28, with D perhaps TRBD1 (5 bases). Germline values: CDR1 MDHEN, CDR2 SYDVKM. This CDR3 is built from 13 residues. In DNA form, the CDR3 reads TGTGCCAGCATTTTACAGGTGCCCGGGGAGCTGTTTTTT. Translation gives CASILQVPGELFF.

Worth noting for this clone: This may come from a read error, since a much larger clone is one base off. Within the sample, other DNA sequences also encode this same CDR3. V gene TRBV19 combines with J gene TRBJ2-1; 8 nucleotides align to TRBD2. The CDR3 is 14 amino acids. In germline, CDR1 is LNHDA, CDR2 SQIVND (reference sequence). The CDR3 region has the DNA TGTGCCAGTAGTGGGACTAGGGATTACAATGAGCAATTCTTC. This sequence encodes CASSGTRDYNEQFF.

This clone was seen a handful of times. The chain is built from TRBV19 and TRBJ2-2, with 8 bases matching TRBD2. Trimming removed 4 bases from V and 7 bases from J; junction bases left unmatched: 2. The V gene's germline CDR1 is LNHDA and CDR2 SQIVND (reference sequence). This CDR3 is 13 amino acids long. The CDR3 loop reads CASSTAGGGELFF. CDR3 nucleotides: TGTGCCAGTAGTACCGCGGGGGGCGGGGAGCTGTTTTTT.

The chain carries TRBV7-8 and TRBJ1-2; maybe TRBD1 (5 bases). The V and J ends lost 5 bases and 0 bases respectively, with 16 bases between them. The CDR3 length is 16 residues. Germline assignment: CDR1 SGHVS and CDR2 FQNEAQ. The CDR3 coding sequence is TGTGCCAGCAGCCGCTCGGGGGGACCTTCTAACTATGGCTACACCTTC. Its translation is CASSRSGGPSNYGYTF. The complete variable domain, with remaining parts taken from reference TRBV7-8 and TRBJ1-2, reads GAGVSQSPRYKVAKRGQDVALRCDPISGHVSLFWYQQALGQGPEFLTYFQNEAQLDKSGLPSDRFFAERPEGSVSTLKIQRTQQEDSAVYLCASSRSGGPSNYGYTFGSGTRLTVV.

In this sample, this clone turned up many times. The genes are TRBV6-4 and TRBJ1-6; no definite D call. With 4 bases removed from V and 6 bases from J, the gap between germline ends came to 10 bases. This CDR3 has 14 amino acids. In germline, CDR1 is MRHNA, CDR2 SNTAGT. The CDR3 region is CASSVERVNSPLHF. In DNA, the CDR3 is TGTGCCAGCAGTGTGGAGAGGGTTAATTCACCCCTCCACTTT.

The chain links TRBV9 to TRBJ1-2, with a weak D call TRBD1 (5 bases). V lost 4 bases and J lost 7, with 23 bases in between. The CDR3 covers 16 residues. CDR1 and CDR2 (germline): SGDLS, YYNGEE. CDR3 loop: CASSPRGADFGGGYTF. Here the CDR3 DNA reads TGTGCCAGCAGCCCAAGGGGTGCCGATTTTGGGGGTGGCTACACCTTC. The full variable domain, with the rest looked up from reference TRBV9 and TRBJ1-2, is DSGVTQTPKHLITATGQRVTLRCSPRSGDLSVYWYQQSLDQGLQFLIQYYNGEERAKGNILERFSAQQFPDLHSELNLSSLELGDSALYFCASSPRGADFGGGYTFGSGTRLTVV.

This clone was observed at least ten times. The chain employs TRBV5-6 and TRBJ2-3, with a weak D call TRBD1 (6 bases). CDR1 and CDR2 from the germline V gene are SGHDT and YYEEEE. Trimming shortened V by 0 bases and J by 2 bases, and 13 bases separated the two germline ends. This CDR3 spans 16 amino acids. In DNA, the CDR3 is TGTGCCAGCAGCTTGGCCGCCGGGACACCCACAGATACGCAGTATTTT. Translation gives CASSLAAGTPTDTQYF.

The genes are TRBV12-3 or TRBV12-4 and TRBJ2-2; 10 bases match TRBD1. This CDR3 comprises 18 residues. The ends lost 6 bases at V and 7 bases at J; junction bases unmatched: 17. The CDR3 reads CASSPLVVGTGEFGELFF. The CDR3 DNA follows: TGTGCCAGCAGCCCCCTGGTGGTTGGGACAGGGGAATTCGGGGAGCTGTTTTTT.

This clone was counted many times. This sequence joins TRBV30 and TRBJ1-1; D is ambiguous. CDR1 is GTSNPN and CDR2 is SVGIG in the germline V gene (reference sequence). Trimming shortened V by 3 bases and J by 4 bases, and 12 bases separated the two germline ends. The CDR3 has 13 amino acids. CDR3 in amino acids: CAWSGWGATEAFF. CDR3 nucleotides: TGTGCCTGGAGCGGGTGGGGAGCCACTGAAGCTTTCTTT.

This clone showed up many times. This chain joins TRBV6-6 and TRBJ1-4; maybe TRBD1 (5 bases). Trimming shortened V by 3 bases and J by 6 bases, and 14 bases separated the two germline ends. CDR3 length equals 15 residues. Per the germline V gene, CDR1 is MNHNY and CDR2 is SVGAGI (reference sequence). CDR3 bases: TGTGCCAGCAGTTATTCGGGGGATGGTGATGAAAAACTGTTTTTT. Encoded protein: CASSYSGDGDEKLFF.

The rearrangement uses TRBV11-1 and TRBJ2-1; 12 bases line up with TRBD2. This CDR3 spans 15 amino acids. J lost 9 bases, V lost 6 bases, and 9 bases had no gene match. Germline assignment: CDR1 SGHAT and CDR2 FQDESV (reference sequence). DNA of the CDR3: TGTGCCAGCAGTTTTAAGACTAGCGGGAGCCTTGAGCAGTTCTTC. It yields the protein CASSFKTSGSLEQFF.

This clone was counted ten times or more. The genes are TRBV12-3 or TRBV12-4 and TRBJ1-1; the D gene is possibly TRBD1 (6 bases). This CDR3 has 14 residues. Trimming removed 3 bases at V and 5 bases at J, with 13 bases between. This CDR3 reads CASSLGAVETEAFF. As DNA, the CDR3 is TGTGCCAGCAGTTTGGGGGCAGTGGAGACTGAAGCTTTCTTT.

This clone was observed many times. CDR3 protein: CASNLPSNEKLFF. The CDR3 DNA is TGTGCCAGCAATTTGCCATCTAATGAAAAACTGTTTTTT. The chain uses TRBV28 and TRBJ1-4; no firm D call. V dropped 7 bases and J dropped 3 bases, with 9 bases sitting between them. Germline V lookup: CDR1 MDHEN, CDR2 SYDVKM. CDR3 length: 13 amino acids.

This chain connects TRBV28 to TRBJ1-6; D perhaps matches TRBD1 (6 bases). CDR3 length: 16 amino acids. V lost 5 bases and J 9 bases, leaving 20 bases between the germline ends. Germline V gene sequence: CDR1 MDHEN, CDR2 SYDVKM. CDR3: CASSPYPVQGSSPLHF. Here the CDR3 DNA reads TGTGCCAGCAGTCCCTATCCCGTACAGGGTAGTTCACCCCTCCACTTT.

This chain connects TRBV7-3 to TRBJ1-2, with D unresolved. V was clipped by 1 base and J by 8 bases, with 11 bases between them. The CDR3 loop spans 13 amino acids. Germline CDR1 reads SGHTA; CDR2 reads FQGTGA. This chain's CDR3 is CASSLIPDGGYTF. In nucleotides, the CDR3 is TGTGCCAGCAGCTTAATACCAGACGGGGGCTACACCTTC. Filled out from reference TRBV7-3 and TRBJ1-2, the complete variable domain reads GAGVSQTPSNKVTEKGKYVELRCDPISGHTALYWYRQSLGQGPEFLIYFQGTGAADDSGLPNDRFFAVRPEGSVSTLKIQRTERGDSAVYLCASSLIPDGGYTFGSGTRLTVV.

V and J are TRBV6-9 and TRBJ2-1, with TRBD2 as a possible D gene (5 bases). The ends were cut back, 10 bases at V and 9 bases at J, with 16 bases in the middle. Germline values: CDR1 MNHGY, CDR2 SVAAGI. The CDR3 runs to 12 residues. This chain's CDR3 is CAINYVRGEQFF. The CDR3 coding sequence is TGTGCCATCAATTACGTTCGGGGTGAGCAGTTCTTC.

Ten or more counts support this clone. This chain connects TRBV20-1 to TRBJ1-2, with a tentative D call TRBD1 (5 bases). The germline V and J ends were trimmed by 2 bases and 7 bases, with 11 bases remaining between them. Germline lookup yields CDR1 DFQATT and CDR2 SNEGSKA (reference sequence). This CDR3 contains 12 residues. This CDR3 is CSARPGSGGYTF. The CDR3 region has the DNA TGCAGTGCTAGACCAGGGAGTGGTGGCTACACCTTC.

This clone was observed at least ten times. The chain uses TRBV28 and TRBJ2-2; 9 bases line up with TRBD2. The CDR3 sequence is 15 residues long. CDR1 is MDHEN, CDR2 SYDVKM, per germline. With 7 bases clipped from V and 4 bases from J, the junction kept 7 bases outside the gene matches. CDR3 sequence (DNA): TGTGCCAGCACTCCAGCGGGAGGTACCACCGGGGAGCTGTTTTTT. Translated, it gives CASTPAGGTTGELFF.